Shown below are 29 T cell receptor beta chains from a single sample sequenced in a study of blood T cell repertoires in COVID-19. The data were produced by immunoSEQ multiplex PCR, yet TCRdb's version contains in-frame clones alone and is incomplete. The table has about 130,000 clones, 87% seen once. Sequencing was carried out using peripheral blood. These receptors were taken from a man aged 45-65 years with active COVID-19.

The chain has TRBV7-9 and TRBJ2-1; 8 nucleotides align to TRBD2. V was pared by 5 bases and J by 12 bases, with 12 bases of the junction left unmatched. The CDR3 length is 14 residues. The germline gives CDR1 SEHNR, CDR2 FQNEAQ (reference sequence). The CDR3 DNA reads TGTGCCAGCAGCCACAGCAGGGCCCGGGGGGGGCAGTTCTTC. It is translated as CASSHSRARGGQFF.

The genes are TRBV5-6 and TRBJ1-2; D is uncertain. Germline CDR1 and CDR2: SGHDT and YYEEEE. The CDR3 contains 14 residues. V was shortened by 3 bases and J by 2 bases, with 11 bases between the two germline ends. CDR3 bases: TGTGCCAGCAGCTGGCAGGAAAGGAACTATGGCTACACCTTC. Protein product: CASSWQERNYGYTF.

The chain couples TRBV11-1 to TRBJ1-4; TRBD1 matches at 10 bases. The CDR3 spans 14 residues. With V trimmed by 5 bases and J by 5 bases, 2 bases remained unmatched. Looked up from germline, CDR1 is SGHAT and CDR2 is FQDESV (reference sequence). The CDR3 region is CASSPDRGNEKLFF. DNA for the CDR3: TGTGCCAGCAGCCCGGACAGGGGGAATGAAAAACTGTTTTTT.

The gene calls are TRBV5-1 and TRBJ2-7; 8 bases match TRBD2. The germline V gene has CDR1 SGHRS and CDR2 YFSETQ. V was clipped by 3 bases and J by 3 bases; unmatched bases: 5. There are 14 residues in the CDR3. The chain's CDR3 is CASSYGGEIYEQYF. CDR3 sequence (DNA): TGCGCCAGCAGCTACGGGGGGGAGATCTACGAGCAGTACTTC.

The V and J genes are TRBV2 and TRBJ2-7; maybe TRBD1 (6 bases). From germline, CDR1 is SNHLY and CDR2 FYNNEI. The CDR3 covers 13 residues. The germline V and J ends were trimmed by 1 base and 2 bases, with 6 bases remaining between them. CDR3 sequence (DNA): TGTGCCAGCAGTGAAGGGGGGCCCTACGAGCAGTACTTC. This encodes CASSEGGPYEQYF.

This clone is a singleton in its sample. The V gene is TRBV18, the J gene TRBJ2-7, with D maybe TRBD1 (5 bases). From germline, CDR1 is KGHSH and CDR2 LQKENI. Trimming took 2 bases from V and 0 from J, leaving 11 bases between them. The CDR3 has 15 amino acids. The CDR3 region is CASSPLGASSYEQYF. The DNA for the CDR3 is TGTGCCAGCTCACCATTAGGGGCGAGCTCCTACGAGCAGTACTTC.

This clone was observed a single time. V gene TRBV6-5 combines with J gene TRBJ1-1; a possible D gene is TRBD1 (6 bases). This CDR3 spans 14 amino acids. The germline V gene encodes CDR1 MNHEY and CDR2 SVGAGI. The V and J ends lost 7 bases and 1 base respectively, with 13 bases between them. CDR3 nucleotide sequence: TGTGCCAGCAACACCCTCAGGGGGAACACTGAAGCTTTCTTT. It translates to CASNTLRGNTEAFF.

J is TRBJ2-5 and V is TRBV24-1, with 8 bases identical to TRBD1. The CDR3 covers 15 residues. CDR1 is KGHDR and CDR2 is SFDVKD in the germline V gene. The ends lost 4 bases at V and 0 bases at J; junction bases unmatched: 3. CDR3 amino acids: CATSDPTGDQETQYF. The CDR3 coding sequence is TGTGCCACCAGTGACCCGACAGGGGACCAAGAGACCCAGTACTTC.

The V gene is TRBV10-3, the J gene TRBJ1-1; tentative D call: TRBD1 (6 bases). This CDR3 comprises 13 residues. Germline values: CDR1 ENHRY, CDR2 SYGVKD. V gave up 10 bases and J gave up 1 base, with 13 bases separating them. CDR3: CASRGAGNTEAFF. The DNA for the CDR3 is TGTGCCAGTCGGGGGGCCGGGAACACTGAAGCTTTCTTT.

This rearrangement joins TRBV6-5 to TRBJ2-7; a weak D match, TRBD1 (6 bases). CDR3 length: 13 residues. The germline gives CDR1 MNHEY, CDR2 SVGAGI. With 5 bases removed from V and 7 bases from J, the gap between germline ends came to 15 bases. The DNA of the CDR3 is TGTGCCAGCAGTACAGGACAGAGGTGGGAGCAGTACTTC. This codes for CASSTGQRWEQYF.

This chain uses TRBV4-3 with TRBJ1-1, with a possible D match to TRBD1 (5 bases). V lost 2 bases and J lost 6, with 16 bases in between. The length of the CDR3 is 15 residues. Germline values: CDR1 LGHNA, CDR2 YSLEER. As DNA, the CDR3 is TGCGCCAGCAGCCAACGCAATTCAGGGCTCGCTGAAGCTTTCTTT. It encodes CASSQRNSGLAEAFF.

This chain links TRBV25-1 with TRBJ1-3; 11 bases match TRBD1. The CDR3 covers 18 residues. The V and J ends lost 4 bases and 0 bases, in that order; junction bases with no gene match: 8. The germline V gene encodes CDR1 MGHDK and CDR2 SYGVNS. This CDR3 reads CASSGPRGQGGSGNTIYF. The DNA of the CDR3 is TGTGCCAGCAGTGGACCTAGGGGACAGGGGGGCTCTGGAAACACCATATATTTT.

The chain carries TRBV15 and TRBJ2-6, with D possibly TRBD2 on 5 matching bases. V lost 9 bases, J lost 1 base, and 16 bases lay in between. This CDR3 has 16 residues. Per the germline V gene, CDR1 is LNHNV and CDR2 is YYDKDF (reference sequence). DNA of the CDR3: TGTGCCACAACTCGGGAAGCCCTGTCTGGGGCCAACGTCCTGACTTTC. Residues: CATTREALSGANVLTF.

V usage is TRBV4-1 and J usage is TRBJ2-7; 10 bases are a match to TRBD2. Germline CDR1 MGHRA, CDR2 YSYEKL. The CDR3 runs to 15 residues. Germline trimming cut 5 bases from V and 0 bases from J; bases unmatched to any gene: 4. This CDR3 reads CASSRSGGASYEQYF. CDR3 DNA: TGCGCCAGCAGCAGAAGCGGGGGGGCCTCCTACGAGCAGTACTTC.

CDR3 region: CASSQYILAGGRGDTQYF. The CDR3 DNA reads TGTGCCAGCAGCCAGTATATACTGGCGGGGGGGCGTGGAGATACGCAGTATTTT. The V and J genes are TRBV3-1 (or the pseudogene TRBV3-2) and TRBJ2-3; 9 positions match TRBD2. Germline lookup yields CDR1 LGHDT and CDR2 YNNKEL (reference sequence). The trim removed 3 bases at V and 5 bases at J, leaving 15 bases unmatched. The CDR3 runs to 18 residues.

The chain couples TRBV20-1 to TRBJ1-3, with unresolved D. Between the trimmed V and J ends, which lost 3 bases and 0 bases, there was a span of 12 bases. The CDR3 is 15 amino acids. Germline CDR1 DFQATT, CDR2 SNEGSKA (reference sequence). The CDR3 nucleotides are TGCAGTGCTAGTCGGGAGGGTGGCTCTGGAAACACCATATATTTT. Amino acid sequence: CSASREGGSGNTIYF.

The chain couples TRBV11-2 to TRBJ2-7, with 8 bases that match TRBD2. Germline V CDR1 and CDR2: SGHAT, FQNNGV. This CDR3 spans 16 amino acids. The J segment lost 0 bases and the V segment lost 4 bases, leaving 8 bases of the junction unmatched. The CDR3 region has the DNA TGTGCCAGCAGCTCCTACAAAGCGGGGGACTCCTACGAGCAGTACTTC. Its protein is CASSSYKAGDSYEQYF.

This sequence joins TRBV5-3 and TRBJ1-2; D remains unclear. TRBV5-3 qualifies as an ORF whose function is uncertain. Trimming cost V 2 bases and J 8 bases, with 19 bases left between them. This CDR3 has 15 residues. The CDR3 DNA sequence: TGTGCCAGAAGCTTTTCCTACGCTGTAACTATCGGCTACACCTTC. Translating it yields CARSFSYAVTIGYTF.

This clone was recorded a few times. The CDR3 DNA is TGTGCCAGCTCCCAAGGGACAGGGGCAGAGACCCAGTACTTC. It codes for CASSQGTGAETQYF. The V and J genes are TRBV11-1 and TRBJ2-5, with 10 nucleotides matching TRBD1. From germline, CDR1 is SGHAT and CDR2 FQDESV (reference sequence). The trim removed 8 bases at V and 4 bases at J, leaving 7 bases unmatched. The CDR3 consists of 14 residues.

The rearrangement links TRBV5-1 to TRBJ2-5; TRBD2 matches at 7 bases. Germline values: CDR1 SGHRS, CDR2 YFSETQ. This CDR3 region has 14 residues. Trimming took 2 bases from V and 3 from J; bases not matched to a gene: 4. CDR3 bases: TGCGCCAGCAGCTTTGGGCTAGCGGAAGAGACCCAGTACTTC. Translating it yields CASSFGLAEETQYF. Combining the CDR3 with reference TRBV5-1 and TRBJ2-5 gives the whole variable domain KAGVTQTPRYLIKTRGQQVTLSCSPISGHRSVSWYQQTPGQGLQFLFEYFSETQRNKGNFPGRFSGRQFSNSRSEMNVSTLELGDSALYLCASSFGLAEETQYFGPGTRLLVL.

The chain links TRBV11-2 to TRBJ2-3, with TRBD1 matching over 7 bases. CDR3 length: 17 residues. Per the germline V gene, CDR1 is SGHAT and CDR2 is FQNNGV. V lost 0 bases and J lost 5; bases outside the gene matches: 11. CDR3 coding DNA: TGTGCCAGCAGCTTAGAAGGTTGGGGGACAGAAAAAGATACGCAGTATTTT. It specifies CASSLEGWGTEKDTQYF.

This clone was seen just once. The chain recombines TRBV14 with TRBJ1-6; TRBD1 matches 7 bases. V lost 3 bases, J lost 7 bases, and 3 bases stayed unmatched. From germline, CDR1 is SGHDN and CDR2 FVKESK. The CDR3 has 14 residues. The CDR3 DNA follows: TGTGCCAGCAGCCAGAGACAGGGAAATTCACCCCTCCACTTT. Its translation: CASSQRQGNSPLHF.

The V gene is TRBV7-2, the J gene TRBJ2-3; D may be TRBD1 (5 bases). V was clipped by 5 bases and J by 7 bases, with 13 bases between them. Germline CDR1 SGHTA, CDR2 FQGNSA. There are 13 residues in the CDR3. In DNA form, the CDR3 reads TGTGCCAGCAGCACCTGGGGCGTGTATACGCAGTATTTT. This translates into CASSTWGVYTQYF.

The gene calls are TRBV25-1 and TRBJ2-3; 9 bases agree with TRBD2. Trimming removed 1 base from V and 2 bases from J; junction bases left unmatched: 4. Per germline, CDR1 MGHDK and CDR2 SYGVNS. The CDR3 length is 16 residues. Written as DNA, the CDR3 is TGTGCCAGCAGTGAATTAGCGGGGGAGGACACAGATACGCAGTATTTT. Translated: CASSELAGEDTDTQYF.

The chain is built from TRBV7-9 and TRBJ2-7, with TRBD2 as a possible D gene (6 bases). Trimming stripped 0 bases from V and 0 bases from J, with 12 bases between. The CDR3 runs to 16 residues. Looked up from germline, CDR1 is SEHNR and CDR2 is FQNEAQ (reference sequence). CDR3 in DNA: TGTGCCAGCAGCTTAGCGCGCGGGGTCACCTCCTACGAGCAGTACTTC. Translated: CASSLARGVTSYEQYF. The whole variable domain, filled in from reference TRBV7-9 and TRBJ2-7, reads DTGVSQNPRHKITKRGQNVTFRCDPISEHNRLYWYRQTLGQGPEFLTYFQNEAQLEKSRLLSDRFSAERPKGSFSTLEIQRTEQGDSAMYLCASSLARGVTSYEQYFGPGTRLTVT.

This clone has just one count. The chain uses TRBV9 and TRBJ1-1; D uncertain. Per germline, CDR1 SGDLS and CDR2 YYNGEE. V lost 3 bases and J 8 bases, leaving 26 bases between the germline ends. The CDR3 extends over 17 amino acids. The CDR3 DNA follows: TGTGCCAGCAGCGAGGGAGCAGAGATCATTAAGGTTGGGGAAGCTTTCTTT. It codes for CASSEGAEIIKVGEAFF.

The chain has TRBV7-9 and TRBJ1-1, with 8 nucleotides matching TRBD1. This CDR3 is built from 18 residues. CDR1 and CDR2 (germline): SEHNR, FQNEAQ (reference sequence). Germline trimming cut 2 bases from V and 10 bases from J; bases unmatched to any gene: 21. CDR3 protein: CASSLPLTGGVRTLAAFF. CDR3 bases: TGTGCCAGCAGCTTACCCCTAACAGGGGGAGTACGGACACTGGCAGCTTTCTTT.

The CDR3 loop is CATSREVTGLAGSQQYF. The CDR3 nucleotides read TGTGCCACCAGCAGAGAAGTAACGGGACTAGCGGGGTCCCAGCAGTACTTC. The rearrangement uses TRBV15 and TRBJ2-7, with 13 nucleotides matching TRBD2. The CDR3 sequence is 17 residues long. Trimming cost V 0 bases and J 8 bases; bases outside gene matches: 10. CDR1 and CDR2 (germline): LNHNV, YYDKDF (reference sequence).

The DNA of the CDR3 is TGCGCCAGCAGCCTAGCACCCGAGAAAAATCAGCCCCAGCATTTT. This gives the protein CASSLAPEKNQPQHF. V gene TRBV4-1 combines with J gene TRBJ1-5; D remains ambiguous. Deletions cut 4 bases from V and 4 bases from J, with 14 bases between. The CDR3 totals 15 residues. CDR1 MGHRA and CDR2 YSYEKL come from the germline V gene.